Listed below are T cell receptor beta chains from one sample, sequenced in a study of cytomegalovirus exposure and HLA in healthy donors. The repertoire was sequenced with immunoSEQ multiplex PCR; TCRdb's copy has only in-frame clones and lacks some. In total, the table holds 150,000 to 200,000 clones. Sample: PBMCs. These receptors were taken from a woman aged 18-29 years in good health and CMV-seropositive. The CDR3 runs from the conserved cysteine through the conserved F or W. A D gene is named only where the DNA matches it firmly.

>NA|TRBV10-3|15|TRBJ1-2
CAISESGRAGGGYTF
TGTGCCATCAGTGAGTCTGGCAGGGCCGGGGGTGGCTACACCTTC
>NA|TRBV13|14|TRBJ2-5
CASSLRSTQETQYF
TGTGCCAGCAGCCTGCGTTCCACCCAAGAGACCCAGTACTTC
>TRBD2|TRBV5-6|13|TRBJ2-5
CASSWGGRETQYF
TGTGCCAGCAGCTGGGGGGGGAGGGAGACCCAGTACTTC
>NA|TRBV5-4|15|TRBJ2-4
CASSLGGGGDNIQYF
TGTGCCAGCAGCTTGGGGGGTGGAGGGGATAACATTCAGTACTTC
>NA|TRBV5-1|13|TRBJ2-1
CASSSTTYNEQFF
TGCGCCAGCAGCTCGACAACCTACAATGAGCAGTTCTTC
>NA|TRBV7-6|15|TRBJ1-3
CASSLEAGSGNTIYF
TGTGCCAGCAGCTTAGAGGCAGGCTCTGGAAACACCATATATTTT
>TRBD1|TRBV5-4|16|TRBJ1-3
CASSSLTGHSGNTIYF
TGTGCCAGCAGCTCGTTGACAGGGCACTCTGGAAACACCATATATTTT
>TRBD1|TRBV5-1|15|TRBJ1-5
CASSEQGDSNQPQHF
TGCGCCAGCAGCGAACAGGGGGATAGCAATCAGCCCCAGCATTTT
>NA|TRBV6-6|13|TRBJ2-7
CASSRTPFYEQYF
TGTGCCAGCAGTCGGACACCATTTTACGAGCAGTACTTC
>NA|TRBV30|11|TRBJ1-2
CAWIDSYGYTF
TGTGCCTGGATCGACAGCTATGGCTACACCTTC
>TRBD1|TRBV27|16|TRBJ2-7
CASSLLPPGQGYEQYF
TGTGCCAGCAGTTTATTACCCCCGGGACAGGGATACGAGCAGTACTTC
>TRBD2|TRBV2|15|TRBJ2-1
CASSDIAGGYNEQFF
TGTGCCAGCAGTGATATAGCGGGGGGCTACAATGAGCAGTTCTTC
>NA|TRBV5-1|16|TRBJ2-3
CASSLVEAGGTDTQYF
TGCGCCAGCAGCTTGGTGGAGGCCGGGGGCACAGATACGCAGTATTTT
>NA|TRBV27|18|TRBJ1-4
CASSPRNRVVTTNEKLFF
TGTGCCAGCAGTCCGAGAAACAGGGTCGTGACAACTAATGAAAAACTGTTTTTT